This T cell receptor beta chain is drawn from a study of T cells in severe cutaneous drug reactions. Across the whole study: Patients came from Taiwan, Thailand and a European registry, 2011 to 2018. Notes on the study in general: All seven CBZ-SJS/TEN blister samples shared a public TCRbeta CDR3 at mean around 13%.

The iRepertoire multiplex PCR system with TCR subtype-specific primers built both bulk and single-cell libraries. From its re-call of the multiplex PCR reads, TCRdb lists each CDR3 protein once, without DNA. Reported are about 2,700 distinct CDR3 sequences; the ten largest clones contain approximately 50%. The donors had carbamazepine-induced Stevens-Johnson syndrome or toxic epidermal necrolysis. The CDR3 sequence is 15 residues long. In the case of this clonotype: Its antigen remains unknown.

The chain is built from TRBV12-3 or TRBV12-4 and TRBJ1-3. Sequencing was done on a sample of cells from a skin blister. The TCR originated in a human donor with toxic epidermal necrolysis, a severe cutaneous drug reaction. CDR3 in amino acids: CASSLYHPSGNTIYF.